These 20 T cell receptor beta chains share one sample of origin, sequenced in a study of cytomegalovirus exposure and HLA in healthy donors. Primers for the PCR totalled 60 Vbeta and 13 Jbeta. Produced via immunoSEQ multiplex PCR; TCRdb's table is partial and in-frame only. The table has tens of thousands of clones, more than 70% seen once. The sample consisted of PBMCs. Every receptor here comes from a man aged 35 to 55 in good health and CMV-seronegative.

In this sample, this clone turned up a few times. This rearrangement joins TRBV15 to TRBJ1-4; D is unresolved. The V gene's germline CDR1 is LNHNV and CDR2 YYDKDF (reference sequence). The CDR3 covers 14 residues. Between the trimmed V and J ends, which lost 1 base and 2 bases, there was a span of 5 bases. The CDR3 region has the DNA TGTGCCACCAGCAGAGTTGAGACTAATGAAAAACTGTTTTTT. Amino acid sequence: CATSRVETNEKLFF.

The V gene is TRBV9, the J gene TRBJ2-5, with D perhaps matching TRBD1 (6 bases). Trimming shortened V by 8 bases and J by 1 base, and 18 bases separated the two germline ends. Germline lookup yields CDR1 SGDLS and CDR2 YYNGEE. There are 15 residues in the CDR3. CDR3 in DNA: TGTGCCAGTACGCCCAGGGGAAGTACCCAAGAGACCCAGTACTTC. The encoded protein is CASTPRGSTQETQYF.

This chain links TRBV11-2 with TRBJ2-3, with D possibly matching TRBD2 (6 bases). CDR3 size: 14 residues. The germline V and J ends were trimmed by 1 base and 3 bases, with 8 bases remaining between them. The germline V gene encodes CDR1 SGHAT and CDR2 FQNNGV. CDR3 in amino acids: CASSLAGRTDTQYF. The CDR3 DNA follows: TGTGCCAGCAGCTTAGCAGGGAGGACAGATACGCAGTATTTT.

The J gene is TRBJ2-2, the V gene TRBV9; 14 nucleotides match TRBD2. The V gene's germline CDR1 is SGDLS and CDR2 YYNGEE. Trimming took 3 bases from V and 3 from J; bases not matched to a gene: 10. This CDR3 spans 19 amino acids. The CDR3, as DNA: TGTGCCAGCAGCGCGCCGGGACTAGCGGGAGTGTTGGACACCGGGGAGCTGTTTTTT. It is translated as CASSAPGLAGVLDTGELFF.

This clone was detected only once. The chain links TRBV7-8 to TRBJ2-5; 10 positions match TRBD2. The length of the CDR3 is 17 residues. The ends lost 4 bases at V and 5 bases at J; junction bases unmatched: 13. Per germline, CDR1 SGHVS and CDR2 FQNEAQ. The CDR3 sequence is CASSSISGGHSRETQYF. DNA of the CDR3: TGTGCCAGCAGCTCGATTAGCGGGGGGCACTCCCGGGAGACCCAGTACTTC.

The rearrangement links TRBV27 to TRBJ2-7; 8 bases are shared with TRBD1. The ends lost 6 bases at V and 6 bases at J; junction bases unmatched: 13. Germline loops: CDR1 MNHEY, CDR2 SMNVEV (reference sequence). There are 15 residues in the CDR3. CDR3 in DNA: TGTGCCAGCAGCGATTTCGGGACAGGTTTGGTCGAGCAGTACTTC. It specifies CASSDFGTGLVEQYF.

This clone appeared a few times. J is TRBJ2-1 and V is TRBV15, with TRBD2 matching 8 bases. In germline, CDR1 is LNHNV, CDR2 YYDKDF (reference sequence). The V gene end was trimmed by 0 bases and the J gene end by 10 bases; junction bases not matched to a gene: 5. The length of the CDR3 is 14 residues. The CDR3 coding sequence is TGTGCCACCAGCAGAGAGCCCCAGCGGGGGGAGCAGTTCTTC. It yields the protein CATSREPQRGEQFF. Full variable domain (outside the CDR3, taken from reference TRBV15 and TRBJ2-1): DAMVIQNPRYQVTQFGKPVTLSCSQTLNHNVMYWYQQKSSQAPKLLFHYYDKDFNNEADTPDNFQSRRPNTSFCFLDIRSPGLGDTAMYLCATSREPQRGEQFFGPGTRLTVL.

The chain couples TRBV28 to TRBJ2-7; 11 bases map to TRBD2. The CDR3 contains 18 residues. V lost 4 bases and J lost 3; bases outside the gene matches: 14. CDR1 MDHEN and CDR2 SYDVKM come from the germline V gene. The CDR3 loop is CASSSWRSGTSGHYEQYF. For the CDR3, the DNA is TGTGCCAGCAGTTCGTGGCGATCGGGGACTAGCGGACACTACGAGCAGTACTTC.

V and J are TRBV7-3 and TRBJ2-7, with D unresolved. V lost 0 bases and J 0 bases, leaving 9 bases between the germline ends. The CDR3 runs to 15 residues. Germline V gene data show CDR1 as SGHTA and CDR2 as FQGTGA. The CDR3 DNA reads as TGTGCCAGCAGCTTAACCCCCCTGAGCTCCTACGAGCAGTACTTC. Its protein product is CASSLTPLSSYEQYF.

The chain employs TRBV6-1 and TRBJ1-1; D is ambiguous. CDR1 MNHNS and CDR2 SASEGT come from the germline V gene. This CDR3 spans 12 amino acids. V lost 4 bases, J lost 5 bases, and 8 bases lay in between. CDR3 DNA sequence: TGTGCCAGCAGTGTCCGGTGGACTGAAGCTTTCTTT. Its protein product is CASSVRWTEAFF.

The genes are TRBV27 and TRBJ2-6, with TRBD1 matching over 10 bases. The CDR3 totals 19 residues. CDR1 is MNHEY, CDR2 SMNVEV, per germline (reference sequence). With V trimmed by 2 bases and J by 0 bases, 7 bases remained unmatched. CDR3 in DNA: TGTGCCAGCAGTTTACAGACAGGGGGCGTTGGCTCTGGGGCCAACGTCCTGACTTTC. This codes for CASSLQTGGVGSGANVLTF.

The gene calls are TRBV7-2 and TRBJ1-3; TRBD1 is a possible D gene (5 bases). The CDR3 runs to 17 residues. V dropped 3 bases and J dropped 0 bases, with 15 bases sitting between them. Germline V gene sequence: CDR1 SGHTA, CDR2 FQGNSA. The CDR3 loop is CASSFKGLSISGNTIYF. The CDR3 DNA sequence: TGTGCCAGCAGCTTTAAGGGACTGTCGATCTCTGGAAACACCATATATTTT.

The gene calls are TRBV11-3 and TRBJ1-3, with D unresolved. Germline loops: CDR1 SGHNT, CDR2 YENEEA. V shed 1 base and J shed 4 bases, with 11 bases lying between them. CDR3 length: 15 residues. The CDR3 DNA reads as TGTGCCAGCAGCTTAGGTGGAGCCGGCGGAAACACCATATATTTT. Its translation: CASSLGGAGGNTIYF.

V usage is TRBV10-1 and J usage is TRBJ1-1; 8 positions match TRBD1. The V gene's germline CDR1 is WNHNN and CDR2 SYGVQD (reference sequence). The CDR3 is made up of 14 amino acids. V trimming: 6 bases; J trimming: 3 bases; junction bases outside the gene matches: 6. The CDR3 DNA follows: TGCGCCAGCAGCCCAGACAGGGGCGACACTGAAGCTTTCTTT. It encodes CASSPDRGDTEAFF.

This clone has only one observation. The chain couples TRBV6-1 to TRBJ2-7, with 11 bases matching TRBD1. The CDR3 consists of 15 residues. The V and J ends lost 6 bases and 6 bases, in that order; junction bases with no gene match: 10. The V gene's germline CDR1 is MNHNS and CDR2 SASEGT. DNA of the CDR3: TGTGCCAGCAGCCCAACTGGGACAGGGGGTTCCGAGCAGTACTTC. It codes for CASSPTGTGGSEQYF.

This chain's CDR3 is CASSPPSGVASYEQYF. The DNA for the CDR3 is TGTGCCAGCTCACCACCGAGCGGGGTCGCCTCCTACGAGCAGTACTTC. The chain employs TRBV18 and TRBJ2-7; 7 bases line up with TRBD2. The CDR3 has 16 residues. Germline CDR1 and CDR2: KGHSH and LQKENI. J gave up 0 bases and V 0 bases, and 5 bases lay outside the gene matches.

Only a few counts were recorded for this clone. The chain is built from TRBV5-4 and TRBJ2-6; 8 bases map to TRBD1. Trimming took 2 bases from V and 2 from J; bases not matched to a gene: 0. The CDR3 spans 15 residues. Germline values: CDR1 SGHNT, CDR2 YYREEE (reference sequence). CDR3 nucleotides: TGTGCCAGCAGCTTACAGGGGGCTGGGGCCAACGTCCTGACTTTC. Protein product: CASSLQGAGANVLTF.

CDR3 DNA: TGTGCCAGCAGCTTCCGACCCGGGACAGGGGACGAGACCCAGTACTTC. Translated: CASSFRPGTGDETQYF. This chain uses TRBV7-8 with TRBJ2-5; 10 nucleotides align to TRBD1. The CDR3 has 16 residues. With V trimmed by 3 bases and J by 5 bases, 9 bases remained unmatched. Germline CDR1 reads SGHVS; CDR2 reads FQNEAQ.

The chain recombines TRBV2 with TRBJ2-3, with 10 nucleotides matching TRBD2. Germline CDR1 SNHLY, CDR2 FYNNEI. V lost 8 bases, J lost 4 bases, and 6 bases stayed unmatched. CDR3 length: 14 amino acids. The CDR3 protein is CASRAGGPPDTQYF. CDR3 nucleotides: TGTGCCAGCCGAGCGGGGGGGCCGCCAGATACGCAGTATTTT. The full variable domain, in which reference TRBV2 and TRBJ2-3 provide the parts outside the CDR3, is EPEVTQTPSHQVTQMGQEVILRCVPISNHLYFYWYRQILGQKVEFLVSFYNNEISEKSEIFDDQFSVERPDGSNFTLKIRSTKLEDSAMYFCASRAGGPPDTQYFGPGTRLTVL.

V is TRBV19 and J is TRBJ1-1; D possibly corresponds to TRBD1 (6 bases). V was shortened by 7 bases and J by 3 bases, with 15 bases between the two germline ends. Germline values: CDR1 LNHDA, CDR2 SQIVND (reference sequence). This CDR3 is built from 14 residues. The CDR3 DNA follows: TGTGCCAGTACTAGGGGGTGGTTAGACACTGAAGCTTTCTTT. Amino acid sequence: CASTRGWLDTEAFF.